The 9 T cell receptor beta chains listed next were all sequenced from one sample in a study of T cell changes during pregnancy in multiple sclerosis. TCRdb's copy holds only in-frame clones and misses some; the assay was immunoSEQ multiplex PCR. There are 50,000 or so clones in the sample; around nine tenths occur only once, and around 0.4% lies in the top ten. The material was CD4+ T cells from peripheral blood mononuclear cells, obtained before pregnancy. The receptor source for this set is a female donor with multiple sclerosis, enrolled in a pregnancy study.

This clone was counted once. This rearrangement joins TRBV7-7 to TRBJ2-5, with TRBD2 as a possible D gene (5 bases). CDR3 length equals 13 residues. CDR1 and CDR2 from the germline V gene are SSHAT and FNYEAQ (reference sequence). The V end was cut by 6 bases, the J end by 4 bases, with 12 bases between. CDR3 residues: CASRNPRGETQYF. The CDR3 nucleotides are TGTGCCAGCAGGAACCCCCGGGGAGAGACCCAGTACTTC.

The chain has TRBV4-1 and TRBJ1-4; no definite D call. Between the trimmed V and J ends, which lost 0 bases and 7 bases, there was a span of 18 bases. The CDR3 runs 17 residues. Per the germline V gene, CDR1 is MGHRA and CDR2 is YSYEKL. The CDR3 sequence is CASSQEGPAVFIEKLFF. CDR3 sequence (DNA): TGCGCCAGCAGCCAAGAGGGCCCAGCCGTCTTCATTGAAAAACTGTTTTTT.

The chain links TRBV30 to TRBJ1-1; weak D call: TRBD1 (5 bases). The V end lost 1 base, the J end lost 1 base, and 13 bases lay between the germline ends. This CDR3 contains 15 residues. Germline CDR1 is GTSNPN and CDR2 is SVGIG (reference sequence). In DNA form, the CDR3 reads TGTGCCTGGAGTGCGTGGGGGGGGAAGAACACTGAAGCTTTCTTT. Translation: CAWSAWGGKNTEAFF.

The CDR3 sequence: CASSLDRRNNEQFF. In DNA form, the CDR3 reads TGTGCCAGCAGCTTAGACAGGCGCAACAATGAGCAGTTCTTC. The rearrangement links TRBV7-3 to TRBJ2-1, with D possibly TRBD1 on 6 matching bases. Deletions cut 2 bases from V and 5 bases from J, with 10 bases between. The germline CDR1 and CDR2 sequences are SGHTA and FQGTGA. The CDR3 extends over 14 amino acids.

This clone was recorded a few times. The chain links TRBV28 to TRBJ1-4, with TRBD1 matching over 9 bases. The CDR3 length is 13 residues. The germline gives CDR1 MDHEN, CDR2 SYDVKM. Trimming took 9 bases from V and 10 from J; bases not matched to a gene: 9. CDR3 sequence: CASRGQGQGKLFF. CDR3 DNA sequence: TGTGCCAGTCGCGGACAGGGACAGGGAAAACTGTTTTTT.

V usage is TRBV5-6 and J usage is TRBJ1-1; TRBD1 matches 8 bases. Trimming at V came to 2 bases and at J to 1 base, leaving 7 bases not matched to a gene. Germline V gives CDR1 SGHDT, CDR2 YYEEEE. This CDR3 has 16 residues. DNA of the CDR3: TGTGCCAGCAGCTTATCAACAGGGGGTCGGAACACTGAAGCTTTCTTT. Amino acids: CASSLSTGGRNTEAFF.

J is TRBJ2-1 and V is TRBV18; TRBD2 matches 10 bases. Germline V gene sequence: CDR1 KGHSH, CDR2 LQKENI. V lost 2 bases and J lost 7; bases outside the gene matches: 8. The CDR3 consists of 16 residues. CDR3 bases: TGTGCCAGCTCACCAATCCCACTAGCGGGATTTAATGAGCAGTTCTTC. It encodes CASSPIPLAGFNEQFF.

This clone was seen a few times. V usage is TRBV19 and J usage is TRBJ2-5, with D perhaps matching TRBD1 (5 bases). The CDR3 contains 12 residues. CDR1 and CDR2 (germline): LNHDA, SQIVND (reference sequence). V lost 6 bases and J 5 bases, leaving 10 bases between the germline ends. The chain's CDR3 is CASRQAGETQYF. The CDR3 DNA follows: TGTGCCAGTAGACAGGCTGGGGAGACCCAGTACTTC.

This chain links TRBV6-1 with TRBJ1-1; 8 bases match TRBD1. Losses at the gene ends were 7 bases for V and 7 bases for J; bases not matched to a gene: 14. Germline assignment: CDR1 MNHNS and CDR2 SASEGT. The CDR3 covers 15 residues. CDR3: CASTEDHRGVSEAFF. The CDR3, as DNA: TGTGCCAGCACAGAGGACCACAGGGGGGTCAGTGAAGCTTTCTTT.